This TCR beta chain was found in a study of T cell repertoires in aging, cancer and after chemotherapy. Whole-study context: Patients with glioblastoma brain tumors were sampled before and after temozolomide-based therapy. The whole study produced a dataset of several million TCR reads. Notes on the study in general: Median generation probability rose over the chemotherapy interval in each cancer cohort, suggesting rebound thymic output.

A mixed TRB-A/B primer pool amplified rearranged TRB by multiplex touch-down PCR. TCRdb re-called the multiplex PCR reads with MiXCR, one entry per CDR3 protein. The table has around 7,700 distinct CDR3 sequences, roughly half seen once. This CDR3 spans 13 amino acids. Trimming removed 3 bases from V and 0 bases from J; junction bases left unmatched: 1. Germline V gives CDR1 GTSNPN, CDR2 SVGIG (reference sequence). This clonotype was seen only a few times. Antigen specificity is unknown. Peripheral blood genomic DNA, not sorted cells or RNA, was the template. This rearrangement joins TRBV30 to TRBJ1-1; 7 bases match TRBD1. Sample: blood. This receptor was taken from a human donor with a solid tumor. The DNA of the CDR3 is TGTGCCTGGAGGACAGGGATGAACACTGAAGCTTTCTTT. Translating gives CAWRTGMNTEAFF.